The entry below gives a single T cell receptor (beta chain) sequence along with its context. Trimming took 4 bases from V and 7 from J; bases not matched to a gene: 13. The length of the CDR3 is 16 residues. Germline V gene data show CDR1 as ENHRY and CDR2 as SYGVKD. These data originate in a study of OX40 agonist ivuxolimab in advanced cancers. Study-wide background: Intravenous ivuxolimab at 0.01 to 10 mg/kg was given to patients every 2 weeks. Partial responses occurred in Three dose-escalation patients, one with hepatocellular carcinoma and two with cutaneous melanoma. Hepatocellular carcinoma, melanoma, renal cell or head and neck cancer was diagnosed in the dose-escalation patients.

Measured with immunoSEQ multiplex PCR; TCRdb has only the in-frame clones, and not every one. This sample has 65,000 to 95,000 clones; 91% occur once, and the top ten carry under 3%. Excluded were patients having autoimmune disease history or systemic immunosuppression. The sequence was obtained from an adult with an advanced solid tumor such as melanoma, head and neck, liver or kidney cancer. The chain has TRBV10-3 and TRBJ2-1, with 7 bases lining up with TRBD2. The sample here was CD4+ or CD8+ T cells sorted from blood, taken in a trial of the OX40 agonist ivuxolimab. CDR3 loop: CAISASGAGVGNEQFF. In DNA form, the CDR3 reads TGTGCCATCAGTGCTAGTGGGGCGGGAGTAGGGAATGAGCAGTTCTTC.